The 23 T cell receptor beta chains presented below share a single source sample, sequenced in a study of vaccination effects on CD4 cells after COVID-19. ViraFEST used viral peptide pools to expand antigen-specific CD4+ T cells before sequencing. The culture ran for roughly ten days before CD4+ T cells were isolated. SARS-CoV-2 infected the person between March and December 2020, as confirmed by PCR. Using immunoSEQ multiplex PCR, the repertoire was profiled, and TCRdb retains in-frame clones only, with some absent. The sample records tens of thousands of clones, around 79% being singletons. These receptors' targets are unknown. The sequencing used CD4+ T cells from PBMCs cultured with HCoV-NL63 spike peptides, collected before COVID-19 vaccination. Every receptor here comes from a human donor who had a prior SARS-CoV-2 infection.

The chain uses TRBV12-5 and TRBJ1-5; no clear D gene. Germline lookup yields CDR1 LGHNT and CDR2 FRNRAP. The CDR3 spans 13 residues. Deletions cut 6 bases from V and 5 bases from J, with 11 bases between. This CDR3 reads CASGPEPDQPQHF. Written as DNA, the CDR3 is TGTGCTAGTGGCCCCGAACCCGATCAGCCCCAGCATTTT.

The rearrangement uses TRBV29-1 and TRBJ1-1, with 7 bases fitting TRBD1. With V trimmed by 7 bases and J by 0 bases, 17 bases remained unmatched. The CDR3 is 17 residues long. Germline V gene data show CDR1 as SQVTM and CDR2 as ANQGSEA. DNA of the CDR3: TGCAGCGCCCCCTTCGGGGGACAGACCTTCATGAACACTGAAGCTTTCTTT. Its translation is CSAPFGGQTFMNTEAFF.

The chain links TRBV12-5 to TRBJ2-5; maybe TRBD1 (6 bases). This CDR3 region has 14 residues. V was pared by 7 bases and J by 5 bases, with 17 bases between. Germline V gives CDR1 LGHNT, CDR2 FRNRAP. The CDR3 reads CASATAGALETQYF. The CDR3 DNA reads TGTGCTAGTGCCACTGCAGGGGCCCTGGAGACCCAGTACTTC.

The rearrangement joins TRBV7-9 to TRBJ1-1, with TRBD1 matching over 8 bases. V lost 5 bases, J lost 4 bases, and 9 bases stayed unmatched. Germline CDR1 and CDR2: SEHNR and FQNEAQ (reference sequence). The CDR3 runs 15 residues. CDR3 region: CASSQDRGRGTEAFF. CDR3 in DNA: TGTGCCAGCAGCCAAGACAGGGGAAGAGGCACTGAAGCTTTCTTT.

The J gene is TRBJ1-5, the V gene TRBV6-5; 8 bases match TRBD1. J lost 6 bases, V lost 0 bases, and 7 bases had no gene match. CDR1 and CDR2 (germline): MNHEY, SVGAGI. The CDR3 is made up of 16 amino acids. CDR3 region: CASSYSMAGGGQPQHF. DNA of the CDR3: TGTGCCAGCAGTTACTCGATGGCAGGGGGCGGTCAGCCCCAGCATTTT.

This clone was counted a few times. The chain is built from TRBV5-1 and TRBJ1-1, with 9 bases identical to TRBD1. The CDR3 length is 15 residues. With 4 bases clipped from V and 2 bases from J, the junction kept 6 bases outside the gene matches. Germline-derived CDR1 and CDR2 are SGHRS and YFSETQ. CDR3 DNA: TGCGCCAGCAGCACCAAGACAGGGGGTAACACTGAAGCTTTCTTT. Translation gives CASSTKTGGNTEAFF.

The chain recombines TRBV5-5 with TRBJ1-2; TRBD1 is a possible D gene (5 bases). Germline V lookup: CDR1 SGHKS, CDR2 YYEKEE (reference sequence). V lost 4 bases and J 0 bases, leaving 16 bases between the germline ends. The CDR3 spans 16 residues. Here the CDR3 DNA reads TGTGCCAGCAGCGGGGTGGGGGGAACGACTAACTATGGCTACACCTTC. Protein product: CASSGVGGTTNYGYTF. Based on the CDR3 plus reference TRBV5-5 and TRBJ1-2, the full variable domain is DAGVTQSPTHLIKTRGQQVTLRCSPISGHKSVSWYQQVLGQGPQFIFQYYEKEERGRGNFPDRFSARQFPNYSSELNVNALLLGDSALYLCASSGVGGTTNYGYTFGSGTRLTVV.

The DNA of the CDR3 is TGTGCCAGCAGCTTGGCAGGGGGCCGATCACCCCTCCACTTT. Translated: CASSLAGGRSPLHF. The chain recombines TRBV5-6 with TRBJ1-6; 8 bases match TRBD1. The CDR3 totals 14 residues. Germline V CDR1 and CDR2: SGHDT, YYEEEE. J lost 10 bases, V lost 0 bases, and 3 bases had no gene match.

This clone was seen a handful of times. The V call is TRBV2, the J call TRBJ2-7; D is undetermined. This CDR3 has 12 amino acids. Germline lookup yields CDR1 SNHLY and CDR2 FYNNEI. V shed 6 bases and J shed 6 bases, with 12 bases lying between them. The CDR3 spells CASSVEFFEQYF. The CDR3 DNA reads TGTGCCAGCAGCGTTGAGTTTTTCGAGCAGTACTTC.

The CDR3 loop is CASSHLKTGMNTEAFF. CDR3 nucleotides: TGTGCCAGCAGCCACCTAAAGACAGGGATGAACACTGAAGCTTTCTTT. The chain couples TRBV3-1 (or the pseudogene TRBV3-2) to TRBJ1-1, with 7 bases fitting TRBD1. The length of the CDR3 is 16 residues. Trimming removed 3 bases from V and 0 bases from J; junction bases left unmatched: 7. The germline gives CDR1 LGHDT, CDR2 YNNKEL (reference sequence).

The chain combines TRBV5-1 with TRBJ2-5; D might be TRBD2 (5 bases). V was cut by 0 bases and J by 0 bases, with 9 bases left in between. This CDR3 is 15 amino acids long. CDR1 SGHRS and CDR2 YFSETQ come from the germline V gene. The DNA of the CDR3 is TGCGCCAGCAGCTTGGGGACTTTGTACCAAGAGACCCAGTACTTC. It is translated as CASSLGTLYQETQYF. Combining the CDR3 with reference TRBV5-1 and TRBJ2-5 gives the whole variable domain KAGVTQTPRYLIKTRGQQVTLSCSPISGHRSVSWYQQTPGQGLQFLFEYFSETQRNKGNFPGRFSGRQFSNSRSEMNVSTLELGDSALYLCASSLGTLYQETQYFGPGTRLLVL.

This chain links TRBV7-2 with TRBJ2-1; TRBD2 might be the D (6 bases). Germline loops: CDR1 SGHTA, CDR2 FQGNSA. The V and J ends lost 4 bases and 6 bases respectively, with 16 bases between them. This CDR3 has 15 amino acids. The CDR3 is CASSSKRVAGNEQFF. The CDR3 nucleotides read TGTGCCAGCAGCTCAAAGCGGGTCGCCGGCAATGAGCAGTTCTTC.

This clone occurred once. The gene calls are TRBV10-3 and TRBJ2-1; D is undetermined. The germline V and J ends were trimmed by 0 bases and 10 bases, with 7 bases remaining between them. This CDR3 is built from 12 residues. CDR1 is ENHRY and CDR2 is SYGVKD in the germline V gene. CDR3 sequence reads: CAISESGLEQFF. CDR3 in DNA: TGTGCCATCAGTGAGTCGGGGTTAGAGCAGTTCTTC.

About this clone: The junction departs from the called germline gene at one end, perhaps through a read error. This sequence joins TRBV7-7 and TRBJ2-5; D is ambiguous. CDR3 length: 13 amino acids. Germline V gives CDR1 SSHAT, CDR2 FNYEAQ (reference sequence). CDR3 in amino acids: CASSLDAQETQYF. As DNA, the CDR3 is TGTGCTAGCAGCTTAGACGCCCAAGAGACCCAGTACTTC.

The chain uses TRBV29-1 and TRBJ1-2; perhaps TRBD1 as D (6 bases). The CDR3 loop spans 13 amino acids. V was trimmed by 0 bases and J by 7 bases, leaving 12 bases between them. CDR1 SQVTM and CDR2 ANQGSEA come from the germline V gene. The CDR3 DNA reads TGCAGCGTTGAAGATCCGGGGACAATTGGCTACACCTTC. It codes for CSVEDPGTIGYTF. The full variable domain, with the rest looked up from reference TRBV29-1 and TRBJ1-2, is SAVISQKPSRDICQRGTSLTIQCQVDSQVTMMFWYRQQPGQSLTLIATANQGSEATYESGFVIDKFPISRPNLTFSTLTVSNMSPEDSSIYLCSVEDPGTIGYTFGSGTRLTVV.

The gene calls are TRBV24-1 and TRBJ1-2, with 10 positions matching TRBD1. The CDR3 is made up of 14 amino acids. The J segment lost 8 bases and the V segment lost 4 bases, leaving 6 bases of the junction unmatched. Germline V gene data show CDR1 as KGHDR and CDR2 as SFDVKD. The CDR3 is CATSDQLTGGGYTF. The CDR3 bases are TGTGCCACCAGTGACCAGCTGACAGGGGGCGGCTACACCTTC.

The chain employs TRBV20-1 and TRBJ1-2, with D unresolved. V was trimmed by 5 bases and J by 4 bases, leaving 8 bases between them. The CDR3 has 11 residues. Germline CDR1 reads DFQATT; CDR2 reads SNEGSKA (reference sequence). The CDR3 DNA follows: TGCAGTGCTCAGGACTCCTATGGCTACACCTTC. This sequence encodes CSAQDSYGYTF.

V and J are TRBV5-6 and TRBJ1-2, with D perhaps TRBD1 (5 bases). The CDR3 has 13 residues. Germline CDR1 is SGHDT and CDR2 is YYEEEE. The V end lost 4 bases, the J end lost 2 bases, and 9 bases lay between the germline ends. The chain's CDR3 is CASSTTANYGYTF. CDR3 nucleotides: TGTGCCAGCAGCACGACAGCGAACTATGGCTACACCTTC.

The V call is TRBV5-1, the J call TRBJ2-3, with TRBD2 matching over 8 bases. The germline V gene has CDR1 SGHRS and CDR2 YFSETQ. The V and J ends lost 4 bases and 0 bases, in that order; junction bases with no gene match: 7. The CDR3 covers 16 residues. The CDR3 DNA follows: TGCGCCAGCAGCCTAGGATCTAGCGGGAGCACAGATACGCAGTATTTT. This codes for CASSLGSSGSTDTQYF.

This chain uses TRBV2 with TRBJ2-3; 8 positions agree with TRBD2. Germline CDR1 and CDR2: SNHLY and FYNNEI. The CDR3 loop spans 14 amino acids. The junction had 6 bases not matched to a gene; V was cut back by 4 bases and J by 6 bases. CDR3 nucleotide sequence: TGTGCCAGCAGTGGGGGGACTAGATCCGATACGCAGTATTTT. Translating gives CASSGGTRSDTQYF.

The J gene is TRBJ2-2, the V gene TRBV7-3; 9 positions agree with TRBD1. Trimming cost V 6 bases and J 7 bases; bases outside gene matches: 3. This CDR3 spans 13 amino acids. Germline V gene data show CDR1 as SGHTA and CDR2 as FQGTGA. CDR3 nucleotides: TGTGCCAGCAGTACAGGGGGCTACGGGGAGCTGTTTTTT. Amino acids: CASSTGGYGELFF.

This chain uses TRBV5-4 with TRBJ2-7; perhaps TRBD2 as D (6 bases). CDR3 length: 13 residues. V was cut by 0 bases and J by 3 bases, with 7 bases left in between. Per the germline V gene, CDR1 is SGHNT and CDR2 is YYREEE (reference sequence). Here the CDR3 reads CASSLASDYEQYF. In DNA form, the CDR3 reads TGTGCCAGCAGCTTGGCTAGCGACTACGAGCAGTACTTC.

The V call is TRBV9, the J call TRBJ2-7; the match to TRBD1 covers 7 bases. This CDR3 has 15 amino acids. V shed 4 bases, J shed 5 bases, and the junction held 12 bases outside the gene matches. CDR1 SGDLS and CDR2 YYNGEE come from the germline V gene. CDR3 sequence (DNA): TGTGCCAGCAGCCTAAATATACAGGGGCGGGACGAGCAGTACTTC. This gives the protein CASSLNIQGRDEQYF. The full variable domain, completed using reference TRBV9 and TRBJ2-7, is DSGVTQTPKHLITATGQRVTLRCSPRSGDLSVYWYQQSLDQGLQFLIQYYNGEERAKGNILERFSAQQFPDLHSELNLSSLELGDSALYFCASSLNIQGRDEQYFGPGTRLTVT.